These 12 T cell receptor beta chains came from one sample sequenced in a study of shared clonotypes between healthy human individuals (dated by TCRdb to 2020 to 2021). Libraries were prepared through the immunoSEQ multiplex PCR assay. Sourced from immuneACCESS, this table was stored by TCRdb with only in-frame sequences that have V and J called. A share of the clones is absent; for the studies checked, an unresolved V gene accounts for under half, and the remainder has no known explanation. The sample table holds about 2.3 million clones, of which over 85% were seen once. Together, the top ten hold around 0.4% of the sample. The sequenced sample was naive CD4+ T cells from PBMCs. The meaning of the sample's cell subset or site label: CD45RA+ positively selected. These receptor sequences come from a man aged 18 to 29 in good health. Some clones in this sample may be carry-over from other donors' samples.

The V and J genes are TRBV30 and TRBJ1-4; D remains unclear. Trimming removed 2 bases at V and 7 bases at J, with 20 bases between. The CDR3 runs 16 residues. Germline CDR1 is GTSNPN and CDR2 is SVGIG (reference sequence). CDR3 in amino acids: CAWSPSLLGKSEKLFF. The CDR3 DNA reads TGTGCCTGGAGTCCGTCGTTATTGGGGAAGAGTGAAAAACTGTTTTTT.

The chain couples TRBV2 to TRBJ2-7; D is possibly TRBD2 (5 bases). Per the germline V gene, CDR1 is SNHLY and CDR2 is FYNNEI. Trimming cost V 3 bases and J 4 bases, with 16 bases left between them. This CDR3 region has 15 residues. The CDR3 loop is CASSDGLGPGYEQYF. As DNA, the CDR3 is TGTGCCAGCAGTGATGGTTTAGGCCCGGGGTACGAGCAGTACTTC.

The CDR3 sequence is CASSTNYGYNQPQHF. In nucleotides, the CDR3 is TGTGCCAGCAGTACCAACTACGGGTACAATCAGCCCCAGCATTTT. The rearrangement links TRBV28 to TRBJ1-5; no clear D gene. The CDR3 has 15 residues. Trimming took off 5 bases at V and 3 bases at J, with 14 bases between the two ends. Germline CDR1 reads MDHEN; CDR2 reads SYDVKM.

The V gene is TRBV10-2, the J gene TRBJ2-7; D uncertain. Germline CDR1 WSHSY, CDR2 SAAADI. CDR3 size: 13 residues. Trimming removed 6 bases from V and 7 bases from J, with 16 bases in between. This chain's CDR3 is CASSHNGYGEQYF. In nucleotides, the CDR3 is TGCGCCAGCAGCCACAATGGCTATGGGGAGCAGTACTTC.

V gene TRBV5-1 combines with J gene TRBJ2-2; possibly TRBD2 for D (7 bases). The CDR3 is 15 amino acids. Looked up from germline, CDR1 is SGHRS and CDR2 is YFSETQ. The V and J ends lost 4 bases and 5 bases respectively, with 15 bases between them. The CDR3 DNA is TGCGCCAGCAGCGGGGGGGCCCCGAGAACCGGGGAGCTGTTTTTT. Translating it yields CASSGGAPRTGELFF.

The chain combines TRBV6-6 with TRBJ2-2; 7 bases map to TRBD1. The CDR3 is 14 residues long. The germline V gene has CDR1 MNHNY and CDR2 SVGAGI (reference sequence). The trim removed 8 bases at V and 1 base at J, leaving 4 bases unmatched. The chain's CDR3 is CASLGQLNTGELFF. Here the CDR3 DNA reads TGTGCCAGCTTGGGACAGCTGAACACCGGGGAGCTGTTTTTT.

The chain recombines TRBV5-4 with TRBJ2-7; 10 bases match TRBD2. Trimming removed 5 bases from V and 5 bases from J; junction bases left unmatched: 10. This CDR3 contains 15 residues. Germline CDR1 and CDR2: SGHNT and YYREEE (reference sequence). CDR3 loop: CASRSGRLAGDEQYF. DNA for the CDR3: TGTGCCAGCAGATCCGGGCGTCTAGCGGGAGACGAGCAGTACTTC.

This chain joins TRBV7-9 and TRBJ1-3; 9 bases are a match to TRBD1. The CDR3 covers 14 residues. CDR1 is SEHNR, CDR2 FQNEAQ, per germline (reference sequence). V was clipped by 6 bases and J by 7 bases; unmatched bases: 7. Here the CDR3 reads CASRGTGQGNTIYF. DNA of the CDR3: TGTGCCAGCAGGGGAACGGGACAGGGCAACACCATATATTTT.

The chain joins TRBV27 to TRBJ1-1, with TRBD1 as a possible D gene (5 bases). The CDR3 consists of 14 residues. V was clipped by 7 bases and J by 0 bases, with 12 bases between them. Looked up from germline, CDR1 is MNHEY and CDR2 is SMNVEV (reference sequence). The CDR3 bases are TGTGCCAGCAAAGGTCCAGGGCTGAACACTGAAGCTTTCTTT. It yields the protein CASKGPGLNTEAFF.

The rearrangement joins TRBV4-3 to TRBJ2-7; 13 bases are a match to TRBD2. CDR3 length: 15 amino acids. The V gene's germline CDR1 is LGHNA and CDR2 YSLEER. The CDR3 DNA reads TGCTTCCTACTAGCGGGAGGGCCAACAGAGTACGAGCAGTACTTC. Its protein is CFLLAGGPTEYEQYF.

The chain couples TRBV10-1 to TRBJ2-2; D unresolved. Trimming removed 3 bases at V and 0 bases at J, with 11 bases between. The CDR3 totals 16 residues. The germline gives CDR1 WNHNN, CDR2 SYGVQD (reference sequence). In DNA form, the CDR3 reads TGCGCCAGCAGTGATTTTCAGGCCGCGAACACCGGGGAGCTGTTTTTT. The encoded protein is CASSDFQAANTGELFF.

The V and J genes are TRBV7-9 and TRBJ2-5; 7 nucleotides line up with TRBD1. The CDR3 runs to 15 residues. CDR1 is SEHNR, CDR2 FQNEAQ, per germline (reference sequence). Losses at the gene ends were 1 base for V and 1 base for J; bases not matched to a gene: 3. The CDR3 DNA sequence: TGTGCCAGCAGCTTAGTTGGGACAGTCCAAGAGACCCAGTACTTC. It translates to CASSLVGTVQETQYF.